The entry below describes one TCR beta chain. Germline V gives CDR1 MNHEY, CDR2 SMNVEV (reference sequence). Germline trimming cut 5 bases from V and 1 base from J; bases unmatched to any gene: 8. The CDR3 has 17 residues. This study enrolled people aged roughly 18 to 89 from 20 to 25 US geographic areas. Participant-given clinical history determined each cohort assignment. The table came from immunoSEQ multiplex PCR; TCRdb's copy has only in-frame clones and leaves some out. The profile shows some 250,000 clones, 85% to 90% of them singletons. The data derive from a study of blood T cell repertoires in COVID-19. Study summary: The cDNA or gDNA used as material had been derived from T cells, B-cell-depleted T cells, or PBMCs.

The rearrangement joins TRBV27 to TRBJ1-4; 9 positions agree with TRBD1. This TCR was sampled from a woman aged 25 to 39 with acute COVID-19. The sample consisted of PBMCs or T cells enriched from blood (not recorded which). CDR3 sequence: CASSPGTGILTNEKLFF. The CDR3 nucleotides are TGTGCCAGCAGTCCGGGGACAGGGATTCTAACTAATGAAAAACTGTTTTTT.